This record looks at one TCR beta chain sequence and its context. This sample stems from a study of Ad26.COV2.S vaccination and SARS-CoV-2 variants. The table came from immunoSEQ multiplex PCR; TCRdb's copy has only in-frame clones and leaves some out. The sample yields roughly 460,000 clones, 89% seen once. Noted treatment: around 19 received Ad26.COV2.S at low or high dose, single or two shots; about 5 received placebo; per-sample allocation not given. All samples were drawn on day 63, counting from the first vaccine or placebo injection. The CDR3 extends over 16 amino acids. The TCR comes from a person aged 18-65 years who received the Ad26.COV2.S COVID-19 vaccine or a placebo. The chain has TRBV21-1 and TRBJ2-3. TRBV21-1 is a listed pseudogene. The sequencing used peripheral blood, collected in a trial of Ad26.COV2.S vaccine versus placebo. For the CDR3, the DNA is TGTGCCAGCAGCAAAAACTCTAGGGACGCAGAACAGAGGCAGTATTTT. This gives the protein CASSKNSRDAEQRQYF.